Only a few counts were recorded for the clone carrying this T cell receptor beta chain. This entry is derived from a study of T cells after yellow fever vaccination. There are 13 residues in the CDR3. Trimming took off 2 bases at V and 1 base at J, with 5 bases between the two ends. Germline loops: CDR1 KGHSH, CDR2 LQKENI. TCRdb re-called the 5' RACE reads with MiXCR, one entry per CDR3 protein. The table records more than 350,000 distinct CDR3 sequences, 11% of them present only once. The source is a man younger than 35 who received the YFV17D yellow fever vaccine. Sequences were derived from PBMCs, sampled on the day of the first yellow fever vaccination. The rearrangement joins TRBV18 to TRBJ1-1; no reliable D call. CDR3 region: CASSPSKNTEAFF. The CDR3 coding sequence is TGTGCCAGCTCACCAAGTAAGAACACTGAAGCTTTCTTT.